This TCR beta chain is drawn from a study of T cell responses to AZD1222 COVID-19 vaccine (dated by TCRdb to the early 2020s). In terms of the full investigation: AZD1222 recipients with second doses at about 4 weeks or about 12 weeks were pooled, because spike-specific TCR depth and breadth did not differ between schedules. Trial participants were enrolled by age into 18-55, 56-69 and 70-plus year subgroups, with approximately 150, 30 and 60 TCR-sequenced participants respectively. TCR sequencing covered roughly 230 trial participants: about 210 given two doses of AZD1222 and about 26 given two doses of MenACWY control vaccine.

The CDR3 regions of human TCRbeta chains were analyzed by immunosequencing. The source study handled its data this way. Repertoire TCRs were checked for matches against a reference library of SARS-CoV-2-specific TCRs that had been generated using the MIRA antigen-specificity platform. Breadth meant the fraction of unique TCRs that were SARS-CoV-2-associated, whereas depth meant the fraction of total T cells that were SARS-CoV-2-associated. Using the MIRA data, each spike-specific TCR was mapped to the spike region that the TCR reacts to and placed in a CD4 or CD8 class. Log10-transformed breadth and depth values were compared by one-way ANOVA with Sidak's multiple comparisons tests. TCRdb provides this immuneACCESS table in a form limited to in-frame rearrangements. Some clones are lacking; in checked studies, under half of them reflect an unresolved V gene, and why the rest are absent is not known. The V and J calls and clone size come from that table; D and trimming were worked out from the DNA. The sample table contains 140,000 to 150,000 clones; only one count was recorded for 80% to 95% of them. In total, the top ten clones hold over 3% of the sample.

Turning to this clone: What antigen it recognizes has not been identified. No base-level quality is on record; no much larger clone is a single base apart.

The time point label, as the study defines it: baseline before first vaccination. Samples from vaccinated people were obtained from the UK trials COV001 and COV002, which included a single-blind randomized controlled phase 2/3 trial of AZD1222 (ChAdOx1 nCoV-19) in healthy adults. Trial participant PBMC samples were collected at day 0 and day 28 after the second dose for TCRbeta chain sequencing. CDR1 and CDR2 are drawn from the germline V gene: MNHEY, SVGEGT. The junction carries 17 bases between V and J, which are trimmed by 3 bases and 12 bases respectively. The CDR3 runs 13 residues from the cysteine to the phenylalanine. CDR3 DNA is the only sequence kept; it has 39 bases, read in frame from the first base. Paper-wide results and their limitations: Conclusions about previously exposed vaccinees are limited because only five or six AZD1222 recipients were SARS-CoV-2 seropositive at baseline. The 56-69-year group was small, and its depth increase did not reach significance, likely because of low power. Participants were mostly white British and included more females than males, and it was suggested by the authors that clonal diversity may have been underestimated. No day 14 peak-response samples were available, so repertoires were characterized only after the peak T cell response. Vaccine-associated CD4 TCRs spanned the whole spike protein, with dominant responses in regions 160-218 and 743-854. Reportedly, close to half of the unique spike-specific TCRs recognized epitopes lying outside the regions that are mutated in the B.1.351 and B.1.1.7 variants. After two AZD1222 doses, spike-specific TCR breadth and depth were significantly higher than at day 0 and than in MenACWY recipients.

This receptor was taken from an adult in good health. The chain links TRBV6-2 or TRBV6-3 with TRBJ2-5, with the D gene tentatively TRBD1 or TRBD2, based on 5 matching bases in each. The starting material was peripheral blood, obtained on day 0 of AZD1222 vaccination. CDR3 reads: CASSYSLGGTEYF. The DNA sequence is TGTGCCAGCAGTTATTCCCTAGGTGGGACGGAGTACTTC.